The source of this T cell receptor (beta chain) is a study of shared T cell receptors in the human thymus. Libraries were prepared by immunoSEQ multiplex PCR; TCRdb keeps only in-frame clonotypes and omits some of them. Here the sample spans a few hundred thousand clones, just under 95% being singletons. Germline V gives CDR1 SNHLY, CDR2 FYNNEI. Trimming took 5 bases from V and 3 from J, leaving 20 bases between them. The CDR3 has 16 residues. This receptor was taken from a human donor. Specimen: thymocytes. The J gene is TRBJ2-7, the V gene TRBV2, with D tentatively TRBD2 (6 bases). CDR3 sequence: CASSKRKVAANYEQYF. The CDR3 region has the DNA TGTGCCAGCAGTAAACGGAAAGTAGCGGCAAACTACGAGCAGTACTTC.